This TCR beta chain originates from a study of post-analysis software for immune sequencing data. General study points: Clustering by F measure revealed strong co-clustering among samples prepared together in one batch. A significant reduction in normalized Chao1 diversity was observed in multiple sclerosis patients versus controls. TRBV5-6, TRBV5-1 and TRBV20-1 were among several TRBV segments more frequent in patients than controls.

Notes on this clonotype: Its antigen is not identified.

The authors incorporated unique molecular identifiers into the TCR beta cDNA libraries. Out of roughly 0.95 to 11 million T cells, about 520,000 cDNA molecules were generated. Using its own MiXCR run on the PCR reads, TCRdb lists one record per CDR3 protein. This sample has 400,000 to 500,000 distinct CDR3 sequences, with 30% to 40% found just once. Germline V lookup: CDR1 SGHRS, CDR2 YFSETQ. V was clipped by 0 bases and J by 6 bases; unmatched bases: 10. The CDR3 is 17 amino acids. This receptor was taken from a girl aged 2 to 10 with multiple sclerosis. This chain connects TRBV5-1 to TRBJ1-5, with 9 positions matching TRBD1. Sequenced sample: blood. CDR3 coding DNA: TGCGCCAGCAGCTTGGGGCCCGGGACAGGGAGGGGTCAGCCCCAGCATTTT. Residues: CASSLGPGTGRGQPQHF.